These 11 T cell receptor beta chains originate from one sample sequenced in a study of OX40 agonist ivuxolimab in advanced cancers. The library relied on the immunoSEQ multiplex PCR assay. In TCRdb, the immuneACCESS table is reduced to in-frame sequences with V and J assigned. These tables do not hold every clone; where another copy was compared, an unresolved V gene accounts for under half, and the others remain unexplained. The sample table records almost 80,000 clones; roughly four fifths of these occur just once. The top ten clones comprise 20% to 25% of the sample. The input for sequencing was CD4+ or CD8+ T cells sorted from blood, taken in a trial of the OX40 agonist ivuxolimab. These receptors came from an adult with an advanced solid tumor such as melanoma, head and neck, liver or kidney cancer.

The CDR3 DNA reads as TGCGCCAGCAGTGAGGGACTAGGGATCACAGATACGCAGTATTTT. It codes for CASSEGLGITDTQYF. The chain has TRBV10-1 and TRBJ2-3; 7 bases align to TRBD2. The V gene end was trimmed by 2 bases and the J gene end by 2 bases; junction bases not matched to a gene: 4. The CDR3 runs to 15 residues. CDR1 and CDR2 from the germline V gene are WNHNN and SYGVQD (reference sequence).

The chain's CDR3 is CASSVEAIGLQETQYF. The CDR3 nucleotides are TGTGCCAGCAGCGTCGAGGCAATTGGTCTCCAAGAGACCCAGTACTTC. The rearrangement joins TRBV11-2 to TRBJ2-5; no definite D call. There are 16 residues in the CDR3. The germline CDR1 and CDR2 sequences are SGHAT and FQNNGV. With 5 bases removed from V and 1 base from J, the gap between germline ends came to 17 bases.

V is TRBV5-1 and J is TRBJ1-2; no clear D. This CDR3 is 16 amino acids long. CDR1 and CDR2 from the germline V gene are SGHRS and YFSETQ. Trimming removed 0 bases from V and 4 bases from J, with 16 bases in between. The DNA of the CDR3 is TGCGCCAGCAGCTTGGCCGAAATGGGCTCGGCCTATGGCTACACCTTC. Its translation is CASSLAEMGSAYGYTF.

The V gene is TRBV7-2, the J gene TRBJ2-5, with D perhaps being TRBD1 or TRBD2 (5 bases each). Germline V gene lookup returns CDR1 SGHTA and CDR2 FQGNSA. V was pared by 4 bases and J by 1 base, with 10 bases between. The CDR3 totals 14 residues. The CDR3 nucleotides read TGTGCCAGCAGCTCTCGGGACCCCCAAGAGACCCAGTACTTC. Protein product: CASSSRDPQETQYF.

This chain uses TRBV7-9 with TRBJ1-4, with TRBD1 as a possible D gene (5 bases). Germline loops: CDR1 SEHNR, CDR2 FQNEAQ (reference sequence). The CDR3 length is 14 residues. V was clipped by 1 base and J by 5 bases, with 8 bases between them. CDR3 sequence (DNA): TGTGCCAGCAGCTTAGGGGACCCAAATGAAAAACTGTTTTTT. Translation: CASSLGDPNEKLFF.

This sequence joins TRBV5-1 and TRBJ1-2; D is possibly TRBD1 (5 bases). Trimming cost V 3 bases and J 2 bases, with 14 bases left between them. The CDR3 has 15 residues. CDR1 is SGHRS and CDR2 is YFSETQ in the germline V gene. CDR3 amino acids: CASSSGSGGNYGYTF. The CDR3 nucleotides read TGCGCCAGCAGCTCCGGATCCGGGGGGAACTATGGCTACACCTTC.

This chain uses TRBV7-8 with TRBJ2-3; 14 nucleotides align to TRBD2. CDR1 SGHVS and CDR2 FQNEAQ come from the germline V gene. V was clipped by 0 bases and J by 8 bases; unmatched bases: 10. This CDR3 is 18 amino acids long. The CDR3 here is CASSLATWTSGGYGTQYF. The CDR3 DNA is TGTGCCAGCAGCTTAGCCACCTGGACTAGCGGGGGGTACGGTACGCAGTATTTT.

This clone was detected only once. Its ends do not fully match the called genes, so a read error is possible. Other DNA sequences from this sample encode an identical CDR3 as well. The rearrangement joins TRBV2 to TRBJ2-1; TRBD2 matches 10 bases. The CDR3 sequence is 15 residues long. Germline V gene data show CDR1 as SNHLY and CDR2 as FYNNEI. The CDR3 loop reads CASREVAGGYNEQFF. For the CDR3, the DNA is TGTGCCAGCAGAGAAGTAGCGGGGGGTTACAATGAGCAGTTCTTC.

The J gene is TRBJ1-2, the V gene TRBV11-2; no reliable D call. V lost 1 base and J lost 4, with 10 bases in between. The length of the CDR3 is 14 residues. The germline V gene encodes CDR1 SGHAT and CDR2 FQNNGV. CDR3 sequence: CASSLGTESYGYTF. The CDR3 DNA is TGTGCCAGCAGCTTAGGGACGGAGTCCTATGGCTACACCTTC.

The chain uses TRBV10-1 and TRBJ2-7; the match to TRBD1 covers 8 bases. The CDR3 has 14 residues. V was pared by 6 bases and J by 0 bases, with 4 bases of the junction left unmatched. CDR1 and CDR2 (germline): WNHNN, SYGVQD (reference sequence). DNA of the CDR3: TGCGCCAGCAGAGACAGGGGTTCCTCCTACGAGCAGTACTTC. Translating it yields CASRDRGSSYEQYF.

CDR3 nucleotides: TGTGCCAGCAGGCGACAGGGGGCTCTCTATGGCTACACCTTC. This gives the protein CASRRQGALYGYTF. V is TRBV5-4 and J is TRBJ1-2, with 10 bases aligning to TRBD1. The trim removed 5 bases at V and 4 bases at J, leaving 5 bases unmatched. This CDR3 has 14 residues. Germline CDR1 SGHNT, CDR2 YYREEE (reference sequence).